The 14 T cell receptor beta chains below all came from one sample that was sequenced in a study of blood T cell repertoires in COVID-19. Measured with immunoSEQ multiplex PCR; TCRdb has only the in-frame clones, and not every one. Of some 250,000 clones in the sample, roughly four fifths were seen once. The sample consisted of PBMCs or T cells enriched from blood (not recorded which). Every receptor here comes from a man in his forties who had recovered from COVID-19.

The chain recombines TRBV5-5 with TRBJ2-5; no clear D. The CDR3 runs 13 residues. Germline values: CDR1 SGHKS, CDR2 YYEKEE (reference sequence). The V gene lost 3 bases and the J gene lost 7 bases, with 13 bases spanning the gap. The CDR3, as DNA: TGTGCCAGCAGCTCCGGAGCACTTGGGACCCAGTACTTC. Its protein product is CASSSGALGTQYF.

The chain combines TRBV5-1 with TRBJ2-6; 7 bases align to TRBD1. The CDR3 contains 15 residues. Germline V gives CDR1 SGHRS, CDR2 YFSETQ. Losses at the gene ends were 4 bases for V and 2 bases for J; bases not matched to a gene: 3. The CDR3 DNA sequence: TGCGCCAGCAGCCCACAGGGGACTGGGGCCAACGTCCTGACTTTC. Amino acid sequence: CASSPQGTGANVLTF. Based on the CDR3 plus reference TRBV5-1 and TRBJ2-6, the full variable domain is KAGVTQTPRYLIKTRGQQVTLSCSPISGHRSVSWYQQTPGQGLQFLFEYFSETQRNKGNFPGRFSGRQFSNSRSEMNVSTLELGDSALYLCASSPQGTGANVLTFGAGSRLTVL.

The J gene is TRBJ1-1, the V gene TRBV10-3; D is unresolved. The CDR3 runs 11 residues. Germline CDR1 and CDR2: ENHRY and SYGVKD. Deletions cut 4 bases from V and 6 bases from J, with 6 bases between. CDR3 loop: CAISAGPEAFF. CDR3 DNA: TGTGCCATCAGTGCAGGCCCTGAAGCTTTCTTT.

The V and J genes are TRBV9 and TRBJ2-1; D is possibly TRBD2 (5 bases). This CDR3 is built from 14 residues. Trimming took off 4 bases at V and 10 bases at J, with 18 bases between the two ends. In germline, CDR1 is SGDLS, CDR2 YYNGEE. The CDR3 protein is CASSPRLLVEEQFF. The CDR3 nucleotides are TGTGCCAGCAGCCCCCGATTACTAGTTGAAGAGCAGTTCTTC.

The V call is TRBV24-1, the J call TRBJ2-1; 9 bases map to TRBD1. With V trimmed by 4 bases and J by 5 bases, 8 bases remained unmatched. This CDR3 spans 16 amino acids. Germline V lookup: CDR1 KGHDR, CDR2 SFDVKD. The CDR3 DNA reads as TGTGCCACCAGTGAGTATGGACAGGGGCCTAACAATGAGCAGTTCTTC. It is translated as CATSEYGQGPNNEQFF.

The rearrangement links TRBV27 to TRBJ2-7; 9 nucleotides agree with TRBD1. There are 16 residues in the CDR3. Trimming at V came to 6 bases and at J to 7 bases, leaving 16 bases not matched to a gene. Per the germline V gene, CDR1 is MNHEY and CDR2 is SMNVEV (reference sequence). This CDR3 is CASRRAPGQGAREQYF. In DNA form, the CDR3 reads TGTGCCAGCAGGCGCGCCCCGGGACAGGGAGCAAGGGAGCAGTACTTC.

A single count supports this clone. The rearrangement joins TRBV6-5 to TRBJ1-3; tentatively, D is TRBD1 (5 bases). Trimming cost V 6 bases and J 9 bases, with 12 bases left between them. CDR3 size: 12 residues. The germline gives CDR1 MNHEY, CDR2 SVGAGI. Here the CDR3 reads CASRTAGSTIYF. The CDR3 DNA is TGTGCCAGCAGGACAGCGGGGAGCACCATATATTTT.

J is TRBJ2-5 and V is TRBV6-5, with D possibly TRBD1 on 5 matching bases. The CDR3 extends over 12 amino acids. Germline assignment: CDR1 MNHEY and CDR2 SVGAGI. V was pared by 6 bases and J by 5 bases, with 10 bases between. The CDR3 region has the DNA TGTGCCAGCAGGACAGTGGCGGAGACCCAGTACTTC. Translation gives CASRTVAETQYF.

The chain employs TRBV6-5 and TRBJ1-1; D unclear. CDR1 is MNHEY, CDR2 SVGAGI, per germline. Trimming took 4 bases from V and 1 from J, leaving 10 bases between them. The CDR3 runs to 14 residues. The CDR3 coding sequence is TGTGCCAGCAGTTCCCGGGTGAGGAACACTGAAGCTTTCTTT. Residues: CASSSRVRNTEAFF.

Here the CDR3 reads CASSQGQGDYGYTF. Here the CDR3 DNA reads TGTGCCAGCTCACAGGGACAGGGCGACTATGGCTACACCTTC. The V call is TRBV18, the J call TRBJ1-2, with 9 bases fitting TRBD1. J gave up 3 bases and V 4 bases, and 3 bases lay outside the gene matches. This CDR3 comprises 14 residues. Germline-derived CDR1 and CDR2 are KGHSH and LQKENI.

The chain employs TRBV29-1 and TRBJ1-5; D ambiguous. The CDR3 runs to 13 residues. The V end was cut by 4 bases, the J end by 7 bases, with 14 bases between. In germline, CDR1 is SQVTM, CDR2 ANQGSEA. The CDR3 coding sequence is TGCAGCGTTGCGTCCAGTACCAGACAGCCCCAGCATTTT. Its protein product is CSVASSTRQPQHF.

The rearrangement links TRBV20-1 to TRBJ1-2; 7 nucleotides line up with TRBD1. The germline gives CDR1 DFQATT, CDR2 SNEGSKA (reference sequence). There are 11 residues in the CDR3. This chain's CDR3 is CRGSEGGQHTF. CDR3 sequence (DNA): TGCAGGGGCTCCGAGGGGGGACAGCACACCTTC.

The chain recombines TRBV5-4 with TRBJ2-1; 7 bases agree with TRBD1. V lost 4 bases, J lost 3 bases, and 10 bases stayed unmatched. In germline, CDR1 is SGHNT, CDR2 YYREEE (reference sequence). The CDR3 runs to 16 residues. For the CDR3, the DNA is TGTGCCAGCAGCATAAGAACCGGGACAGACTACAATGAGCAGTTCTTC. Protein: CASSIRTGTDYNEQFF.

CDR3 coding DNA: TGTGCCACCAGTGATTTGCAAAATCTCGGTACGCAGTATTTT. It is translated as CATSDLQNLGTQYF. The chain carries TRBV24-1 and TRBJ2-3; D remains ambiguous. The CDR3 extends over 14 amino acids. Trimming removed 0 bases at V and 8 bases at J, with 11 bases between. Looked up from germline, CDR1 is KGHDR and CDR2 is SFDVKD.